This TCR beta chain was sequenced for a study of blood T cell repertoires in COVID-19. The CDR3 consists of 13 residues. V was shortened by 3 bases and J by 4 bases, with 10 bases between the two germline ends. Germline values: CDR1 SGHRS, CDR2 YFSETQ. Produced via immunoSEQ multiplex PCR; TCRdb's table is partial and in-frame only. The data contain over 130,000 clones, 70% to 90% of them seen just once; the ten biggest clones take up 28%. Sequenced sample: peripheral blood. The TCR sequence derives from a human donor in a cohort sampled during active COVID-19. This chain connects TRBV5-1 to TRBJ1-2; a weak D match, TRBD1 (5 bases). DNA for the CDR3: TGCGCCAGCAGCTCTACAGGTTCCTATGGCTACACCTTC. It specifies CASSSTGSYGYTF.